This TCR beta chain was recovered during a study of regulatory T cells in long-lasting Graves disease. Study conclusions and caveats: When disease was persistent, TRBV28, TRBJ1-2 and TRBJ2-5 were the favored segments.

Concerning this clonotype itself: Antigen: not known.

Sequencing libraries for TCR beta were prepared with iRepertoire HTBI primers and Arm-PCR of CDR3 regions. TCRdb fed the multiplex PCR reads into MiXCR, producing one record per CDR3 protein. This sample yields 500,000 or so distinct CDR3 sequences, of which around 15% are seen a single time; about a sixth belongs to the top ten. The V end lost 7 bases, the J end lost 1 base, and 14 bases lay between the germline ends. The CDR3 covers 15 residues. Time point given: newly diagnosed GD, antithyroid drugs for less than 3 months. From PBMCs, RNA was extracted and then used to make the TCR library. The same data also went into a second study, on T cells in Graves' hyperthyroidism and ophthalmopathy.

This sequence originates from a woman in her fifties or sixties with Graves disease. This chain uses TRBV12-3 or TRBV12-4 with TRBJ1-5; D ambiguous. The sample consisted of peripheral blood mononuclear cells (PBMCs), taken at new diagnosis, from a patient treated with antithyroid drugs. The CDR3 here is CASTPRRVSNQPQHF. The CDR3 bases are TGTGCCAGCACCCCCAGGAGGGTGAGCAATCAGCCCCAGCATTTT.